This T cell receptor beta chain was identified in a study of patients and donors after allogeneic stem cell transplantation. The germline V gene has CDR1 MDHEN and CDR2 SYDVKM. The CDR3 is made up of 15 amino acids. V was clipped by 3 bases and J by 3 bases; unmatched bases: 5. MiXCR, applied by TCRdb to the RT-PCR reads, yields one record per CDR3 protein. Of 150,000 to 250,000 distinct CDR3 sequences listed, roughly 40% are singletons. There are a few counts of this clonotype. The chain employs TRBV28 and TRBJ1-3; 7 bases agree with TRBD1. The clonotype originates from a human donor who was either an allogeneic HSCT recipient or a stem cell or donor lymphocyte infusion donor (not recorded which). It is not recorded whose cells these are; they may come from a transplant donor. Sequencing input: blood, either unsorted or a sorted T cell fraction (not recorded which). The CDR3 region is CASSFLDRDGNTIYF. The CDR3 DNA follows: TGTGCCAGCAGTTTTCTCGACAGGGATGGAAACACCATATATTTT.